These 28 T cell receptor beta chains originate from one sample sequenced in a study of shared clonotypes between healthy human individuals. Sequencing was performed with immunoSEQ multiplex PCR; in TCRdb, only in-frame clones are kept and a portion is missing. The data show under 2.5 million clones, roughly 92% seen once. The sequencing input was naive CD4+ T cells from PBMCs. Subset specified: CD45RA+ positively selected. These receptors were collected from a man in his late teens or twenties in good health. Some clones in this sample may be carry-over from other donors' samples.

This chain links TRBV4-3 with TRBJ1-1, with a possible D match to TRBD1 (5 bases). Germline loops: CDR1 LGHNA, CDR2 YSLEER. The CDR3 consists of 14 residues. The germline V and J ends were trimmed by 1 base and 5 bases, with 11 bases remaining between them. CDR3 bases: TGCGCCAGCAGCCAAGTGAGGAGGGGAACTGAAGCTTTCTTT. Its translation is CASSQVRRGTEAFF.

The chain links TRBV5-5 to TRBJ1-5; D is uncertain. CDR1 SGHKS and CDR2 YYEKEE come from the germline V gene (reference sequence). Trimming took 0 bases from V and 2 from J, leaving 9 bases between them. The CDR3 consists of 15 residues. CDR3 nucleotide sequence: TGTGCCAGCAGCTTGGACATTGCCGGCAATCAGCCCCAGCATTTT. Its translation: CASSLDIAGNQPQHF.

The chain uses TRBV18 and TRBJ2-7, with 8 nucleotides matching TRBD1. Trimming cost V 5 bases and J 4 bases; bases outside gene matches: 16. CDR3 size: 17 residues. The V gene's germline CDR1 is KGHSH and CDR2 LQKENI. DNA of the CDR3: TGTGCCAGCTCATCCCCGATTCCGGGACAGGTCTATTACGAGCAGTACTTC. It encodes CASSSPIPGQVYYEQYF. The whole variable domain, filled in from reference TRBV18 and TRBJ2-7, reads NAGVMQNPRHLVRRRGQEARLRCSPMKGHSHVYWYRQLPEEGLKFMVYLQKENIIDESGMPKERFSAEFPKEGPSILRIQQVVRGDSAAYFCASSSPIPGQVYYEQYFGPGTRLTVT.

The gene calls are TRBV7-2 and TRBJ1-2; D possibly corresponds to TRBD1 (6 bases). The CDR3 covers 15 residues. The V and J ends lost 4 bases and 1 base respectively, with 13 bases between them. Germline V lookup: CDR1 SGHTA, CDR2 FQGNSA. CDR3 region: CASSYRTDYNYGYTF. The CDR3 DNA sequence: TGTGCCAGCAGCTACCGGACAGATTATAACTATGGCTACACCTTC.

With regard to this clone: Other DNA sequences in this specimen translate into the identical CDR3. V is TRBV29-1 and J is TRBJ2-3, with TRBD2 matching 8 bases. The CDR3 is made up of 14 amino acids. Germline V gene lookup returns CDR1 SQVTM and CDR2 ANQGSEA. With 4 bases clipped from V and 0 bases from J, the junction kept 3 bases outside the gene matches. CDR3 region: CSVALAGSTDTQYF. The CDR3 coding sequence is TGCAGCGTTGCCCTAGCGGGTAGCACAGATACGCAGTATTTT.

J is TRBJ2-7 and V is TRBV28; D unclear. The CDR3 sequence is 12 residues long. The germline V and J ends were trimmed by 2 bases and 7 bases, with 9 bases remaining between them. Germline assignment: CDR1 MDHEN and CDR2 SYDVKM. The chain's CDR3 is CASSLEHGEQYF. CDR3 bases: TGTGCCAGCAGTTTAGAGCACGGGGAGCAGTACTTC.

The chain uses TRBV7-2 and TRBJ2-1; D might be TRBD2 (5 bases). Germline assignment: CDR1 SGHTA and CDR2 FQGNSA. Trimming shortened V by 5 bases and J by 9 bases, and 23 bases separated the two germline ends. The CDR3 has 16 amino acids. For the CDR3, the DNA is TGTGCCAGCAGCCAGGAGCCTAGCTCGATAAGTGGTGAGCAGTTCTTC. This translates into CASSQEPSSISGEQFF.

This clone turned up a few times. The V gene is TRBV7-6, the J gene TRBJ2-5; D is ambiguous. Trimming took off 3 bases at V and 5 bases at J, with 7 bases between the two ends. The CDR3 spans 12 residues. Germline values: CDR1 SGHVS, CDR2 FNYEAQ. The CDR3 coding sequence is TGTGCCAGCAGCTTTCTTCGGGAGACCCAGTACTTC. Translation: CASSFLRETQYF.

The J gene is TRBJ1-2, the V gene TRBV6-5; a possible D gene is TRBD1 (5 bases). Looked up from germline, CDR1 is MNHEY and CDR2 is SVGAGI. V lost 2 bases and J 5 bases, leaving 12 bases between the germline ends. The CDR3 sequence is 14 residues long. CDR3 in DNA: TGTGCCAGCAGTTACACCGGGACTCCATATGGCTACACCTTC. This sequence encodes CASSYTGTPYGYTF.

The table lists this clone with a few counts. J is TRBJ1-1 and V is TRBV4-1; D perhaps matches TRBD1 (6 bases). Germline loops: CDR1 MGHRA, CDR2 YSYEKL. The CDR3 consists of 15 residues. Deletions cut 5 bases from V and 0 bases from J, with 13 bases between. As DNA, the CDR3 is TGCGCCAGCAGCTCACAGGGTAGCGTGAACACTGAAGCTTTCTTT. Translation gives CASSSQGSVNTEAFF.

A single count supports this clone. This rearrangement joins TRBV5-1 to TRBJ1-5; D not resolved. Looked up from germline, CDR1 is SGHRS and CDR2 is YFSETQ. The CDR3 has 13 amino acids. Trimming left V 0 bases short and J 7 bases short, with 8 bases between. The CDR3, as DNA: TGCGCCAGCAGCTTGGGCTTGGGGCAGCCCCAGCATTTT. This encodes CASSLGLGQPQHF. The whole variable domain, remainder taken from reference TRBV5-1 and TRBJ1-5, is KAGVTQTPRYLIKTRGQQVTLSCSPISGHRSVSWYQQTPGQGLQFLFEYFSETQRNKGNFPGRFSGRQFSNSRSEMNVSTLELGDSALYLCASSLGLGQPQHFGDGTRLSIL.

The chain links TRBV5-1 to TRBJ2-1; D may be TRBD1 (6 bases). The CDR3 has 14 residues. V was cut by 0 bases and J by 8 bases, with 12 bases left in between. Germline V gene lookup returns CDR1 SGHRS and CDR2 YFSETQ. CDR3 sequence: CASSLAAGAHEQFF. The DNA of the CDR3 is TGCGCCAGCAGCTTGGCCGCAGGGGCCCATGAGCAGTTCTTC.

The chain is built from TRBV28 and TRBJ2-7; 10 bases line up with TRBD1. Germline trimming cut 4 bases from V and 4 bases from J; bases unmatched to any gene: 10. Germline V lookup: CDR1 MDHEN, CDR2 SYDVKM. CDR3 length equals 16 residues. The CDR3: CASSWGPGQGKYEQYF. The CDR3 region has the DNA TGTGCCAGCAGTTGGGGGCCGGGACAGGGGAAATACGAGCAGTACTTC.

The J gene is TRBJ2-1, the V gene TRBV7-6; D uncertain. The CDR3 is 15 amino acids. V was clipped by 5 bases and J by 0 bases, with 11 bases between them. Germline lookup yields CDR1 SGHVS and CDR2 FNYEAQ. The DNA of the CDR3 is TGTGCCAGCAGCCTTCTGGCGGACTCCTACAATGAGCAGTTCTTC. Protein sequence: CASSLLADSYNEQFF.

In this sample, this clone turned up once. The rearrangement uses TRBV7-2 and TRBJ2-4, with D possibly being TRBD2 (6 bases). This CDR3 has 18 residues. The V gene's germline CDR1 is SGHTA and CDR2 FQGNSA. V shed 5 bases and J shed 1 base, with 21 bases lying between them. The CDR3 nucleotides are TGTGCCAGCAGCCTCCCCCTAGTAACGGAGGGGGCCAAAAACATTCAGTACTTC. Translation: CASSLPLVTEGAKNIQYF. Looking up the rest from reference TRBV7-2 and TRBJ2-4 gives the full variable domain: GAGVSQSPSNKVTEKGKDVELRCDPISGHTALYWYRQSLGQGLEFLIYFQGNSAPDKSGLPSDRFSAERTGGSVSTLTIQRTQQEDSAVYLCASSLPLVTEGAKNIQYFGAGTRLSVL.

The chain recombines TRBV2 with TRBJ2-7; 9 nucleotides agree with TRBD1. After removal of 5 bases from V and 1 base from J, the junction contained 3 bases not matched to a gene. The V gene's germline CDR1 is SNHLY and CDR2 FYNNEI. The CDR3 has 14 amino acids. The CDR3 bases are TGTGCCAGCAGTCTCGGGACAGGGTCCTACGAGCAGTACTTC. Residues: CASSLGTGSYEQYF.

This chain uses TRBV11-3 with TRBJ2-7, with D maybe TRBD2 (6 bases). This CDR3 has 12 residues. Germline loops: CDR1 SGHNT, CDR2 YENEEA. The V gene lost 4 bases and the J gene lost 4 bases, with 8 bases spanning the gap. The CDR3 nucleotides read TGTGCCAGCAGCTCACGGGAGTACGAGCAGTACTTC. Translating gives CASSSREYEQYF.

The V call is TRBV18, the J call TRBJ2-7; 10 positions match TRBD2. J lost 8 bases, V lost 4 bases, and 8 bases had no gene match. Germline loops: CDR1 KGHSH, CDR2 LQKENI. The CDR3 contains 14 residues. Written as DNA, the CDR3 is TGTGCCAGCTCACTCACTAGCGGGATAGCCAAGCAGTACTTC. Its translation is CASSLTSGIAKQYF.

The chain is built from TRBV5-6 and TRBJ1-4, with D possibly being TRBD1 (6 bases). Trimming stripped 1 base from V and 10 bases from J, with 14 bases between. Germline-derived CDR1 and CDR2 are SGHDT and YYEEEE. CDR3 length equals 14 residues. CDR3 loop: CASSLPGAGGKLFF. Written as DNA, the CDR3 is TGTGCCAGCAGCTTGCCGGGGGCAGGTGGAAAACTGTTTTTT.

The genes are TRBV19 and TRBJ1-1; a possible D gene is TRBD1 (5 bases). Trimming cost V 6 bases and J 6 bases, with 17 bases left between them. Germline CDR1 LNHDA, CDR2 SQIVND (reference sequence). The CDR3 length is 14 residues. DNA of the CDR3: TGTGCCAGTAGAGTAGGGGTTGGAGTTTCTGAAGCTTTCTTT. Protein sequence: CASRVGVGVSEAFF.

The genes are TRBV27 and TRBJ1-2; possible D gene TRBD1, 6 bases. The germline V and J ends were trimmed by 4 bases and 12 bases, with 15 bases remaining between them. Germline CDR1 reads MNHEY; CDR2 reads SMNVEV (reference sequence). The CDR3 is 12 residues long. CDR3 amino acids: CASSYRGGVDTF. The CDR3 region has the DNA TGTGCCAGCAGTTACCGAGGGGGTGTCGACACCTTC.

The sample holds a few counts of this clone. The same CDR3 is also encoded by other DNA sequences in this sample. V and J are TRBV9 and TRBJ1-1; 8 bases are a match to TRBD1. CDR3 length: 13 amino acids. V lost 4 bases and J lost 8; bases outside the gene matches: 7. Germline CDR1 reads SGDLS; CDR2 reads YYNGEE. Here the CDR3 DNA reads TGTGCCAGCAGCCCCCGACAGGGGAGGGAAGCTTTCTTT. Protein: CASSPRQGREAFF.

This clone was seen once. The same CDR3 is also encoded by other DNA sequences in this sample. This sequence joins TRBV28 and TRBJ1-4; no clear D gene. CDR3 length: 12 amino acids. The germline CDR1 and CDR2 sequences are MDHEN and SYDVKM. V lost 5 bases and J 7 bases, leaving 8 bases between the germline ends. The CDR3 DNA reads as TGTGCCAGCAGTCCCGATCGTGAAAAACTGTTTTTT. This codes for CASSPDREKLFF.

Concerning this clone: Distinct nucleotide sequences in the sample also encode this CDR3. The chain is built from TRBV7-2 and TRBJ2-7; D perhaps matches TRBD2 (5 bases). The CDR3 covers 12 residues. V was shortened by 3 bases and J by 4 bases, with 7 bases between the two germline ends. In germline, CDR1 is SGHTA, CDR2 FQGNSA. CDR3 region: CASSLGVYEQYF. As DNA, the CDR3 is TGTGCCAGCAGCTTGGGAGTATACGAGCAGTACTTC.

The genes are TRBV28 and TRBJ1-3; D is undetermined. V lost 3 bases to trimming and J lost 1 base, with 10 bases between them. The CDR3 sequence is 15 residues long. The germline V gene encodes CDR1 MDHEN and CDR2 SYDVKM. CDR3 protein: CASSLFRSSGNTIYF. The DNA for the CDR3 is TGTGCCAGCAGTTTGTTCCGGTCTTCTGGAAACACCATATATTTT.

The V gene is TRBV12-1, the J gene TRBJ2-7. TRBV12-1 is marked as a pseudogene. This CDR3 contains 12 residues. The CDR3 here is CASSRGAVEQYF. As DNA, the CDR3 is TGTGCCAGTTCTAGGGGGGCGGTCGAGCAGTACTTC.

CDR3 region: CASSRRDSSYEQYF. The CDR3 nucleotides read TGTGCCAGCAGCCGGCGGGACAGCTCCTACGAGCAGTACTTC. V is TRBV4-2 and J is TRBJ2-7, with D possibly being TRBD1 (7 bases). The germline gives CDR1 LGHNA, CDR2 YNFKEQ. This CDR3 contains 14 residues. The germline V and J ends were trimmed by 4 bases and 0 bases, with 10 bases remaining between them.

The rearrangement links TRBV10-3 to TRBJ1-5; D is undetermined. The CDR3 runs 14 residues. Germline V gives CDR1 ENHRY, CDR2 SYGVKD. Trimming took off 4 bases at V and 0 bases at J, with 7 bases between the two ends. This chain's CDR3 is CAISGSYSNQPQHF. In nucleotides, the CDR3 is TGTGCCATCAGTGGTAGTTATAGCAATCAGCCCCAGCATTTT.